The present TCR beta chain was sequenced within a study of blood T cell repertoires in COVID-19. Turning to the study itself: T cells, B-cell-depleted T cells, or PBMCs provided the cDNA or gDNA that served as material.

Germline V gene sequence: CDR1 MDHEN, CDR2 SYDVKM. Losses at the gene ends were 6 bases for V and 0 bases for J; bases not matched to a gene: 5. This CDR3 comprises 16 residues. This study enrolled people aged about 18 to 90 from about two dozen US geographic areas. Participant-reported clinical history was the basis for cohort assignment. How the authors handled the data: It was from reference gene primer amplification that nucleated cell counts were estimated. Profiling relied on immunoSEQ multiplex PCR, and the TCRdb table lists in-frame clones only, not all of them. The V and J calls and clone size are taken from that table; D and trimming were inferred from the DNA. The sample lists almost 200,000 clones; roughly nine tenths were seen once.

The V call is TRBV28, the J call TRBJ1-5, with 10 bases fitting TRBD1. Sequencing was performed on PBMCs or T cells enriched from blood (not recorded which). The receptor's source is a young woman who had recovered from COVID-19. The CDR3 is CASRPRDRGSNQPQHF. For the CDR3, the DNA is TGTGCCAGCAGACCAAGGGACAGGGGTAGCAATCAGCCCCAGCATTTT.